This T cell receptor (beta chain) came from a study of blood T cell repertoires in COVID-19. Study at large: Sources were T cells, B-cell-depleted T cells, or PBMCs; the material itself was cDNA or gDNA.

The CDR3 has 11 amino acids. The V end was cut by 5 bases, the J end by 7 bases, with 12 bases between. The germline V gene has CDR1 GTSNPN and CDR2 SVGIG (reference sequence). Recovered Cohort 3 donors showed two negative PCRs, clearance, or symptom resolution. The count of this clone is one. Produced via immunoSEQ multiplex PCR; TCRdb's table is partial and in-frame only. The sample consists of fewer than 400,000 clones, nearly 90% of them appearing once. Sequencing input: PBMCs or T cells enriched from blood (not recorded which). The TCR sequence derives from a woman in her 30s who had recovered from COVID-19. This chain uses TRBV30 with TRBJ2-7; TRBD2 is a possible D gene (6 bases). The CDR3 region has the DNA TGTGCCTGGGAGGGACTTCTGGAGCAGTACTTC. Translating it yields CAWEGLLEQYF.